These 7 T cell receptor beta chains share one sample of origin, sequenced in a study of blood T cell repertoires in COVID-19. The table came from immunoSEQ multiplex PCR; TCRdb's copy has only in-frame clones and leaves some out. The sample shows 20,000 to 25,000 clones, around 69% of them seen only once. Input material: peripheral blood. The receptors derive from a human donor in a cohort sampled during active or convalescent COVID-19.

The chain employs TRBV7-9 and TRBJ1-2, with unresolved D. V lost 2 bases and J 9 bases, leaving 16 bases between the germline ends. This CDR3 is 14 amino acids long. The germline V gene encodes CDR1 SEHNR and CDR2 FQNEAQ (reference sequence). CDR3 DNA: TGTGCCAGCAGCTTAATGGCTCCTAGTACGAGCTACACCTTC. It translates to CASSLMAPSTSYTF.

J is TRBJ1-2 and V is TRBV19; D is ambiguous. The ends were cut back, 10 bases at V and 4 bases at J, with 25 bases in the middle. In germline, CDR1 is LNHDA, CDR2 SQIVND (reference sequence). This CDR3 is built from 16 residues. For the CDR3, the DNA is TGTGCCACAAATATGGGGTCCACTAGGCTGTCCTATGGCTACACCTTC. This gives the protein CATNMGSTRLSYGYTF.

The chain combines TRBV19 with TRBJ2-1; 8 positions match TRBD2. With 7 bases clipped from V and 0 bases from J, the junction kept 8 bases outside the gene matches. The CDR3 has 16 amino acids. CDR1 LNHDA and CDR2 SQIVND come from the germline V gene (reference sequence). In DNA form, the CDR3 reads TGTGCCAGTACCCCAAGCGGGAGTAACTCCTACAATGAGCAGTTCTTC. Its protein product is CASTPSGSNSYNEQFF.

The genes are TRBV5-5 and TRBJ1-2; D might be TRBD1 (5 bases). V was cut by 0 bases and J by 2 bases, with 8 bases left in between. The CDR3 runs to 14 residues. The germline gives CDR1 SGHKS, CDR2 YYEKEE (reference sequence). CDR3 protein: CASSLDRGNYGYTF. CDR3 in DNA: TGTGCCAGCAGCTTGGATAGGGGCAACTATGGCTACACCTTC.

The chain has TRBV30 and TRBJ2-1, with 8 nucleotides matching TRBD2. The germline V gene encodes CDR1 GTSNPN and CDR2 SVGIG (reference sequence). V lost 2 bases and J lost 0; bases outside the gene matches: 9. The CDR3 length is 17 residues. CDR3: CAWSKVIAGSSYNEQFF. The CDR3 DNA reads TGTGCCTGGAGTAAAGTCATAGCGGGGAGCTCCTACAATGAGCAGTTCTTC.

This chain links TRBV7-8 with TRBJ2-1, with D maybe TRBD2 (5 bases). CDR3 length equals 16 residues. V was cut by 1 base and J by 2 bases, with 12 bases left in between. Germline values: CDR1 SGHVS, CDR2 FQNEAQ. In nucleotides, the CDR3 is TGTGCCAGCAGCTTAGAGGCGCGAGGGCCCTACAATGAGCAGTTCTTC. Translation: CASSLEARGPYNEQFF.

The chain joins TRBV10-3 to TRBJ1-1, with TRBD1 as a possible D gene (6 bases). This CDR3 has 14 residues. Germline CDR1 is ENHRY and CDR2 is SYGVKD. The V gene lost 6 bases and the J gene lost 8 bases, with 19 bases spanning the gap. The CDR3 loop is CAIRPTGNIKEAFF. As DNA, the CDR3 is TGTGCCATCAGACCCACAGGGAACATCAAGGAAGCTTTCTTT.